The clone carrying this TCR beta chain showed up just a few times. The antigen is unknown. For the second PCR, which ran for about 7 to 11 cycles, a sample-barcoded 5' primer and a J-beta primer mix were used. TCRdb fed the 5' RACE reads into MiXCR, producing one record per CDR3 protein. The sample carries 750,000 or so distinct CDR3 sequences, 25% recorded once. The data derive from a study of blood T cells in healthy people across ages. Study-wide results and caveats: Diversity of TCR beta correlated strongly with naive T cell percentage.

The CDR3 extends over 13 amino acids. Trimming left V 0 bases short and J 6 bases short, with 9 bases between. Germline V gene data show CDR1 as LGHNA and CDR2 as YNFKEQ. This same sample was also taken into another study, of T cells of mothers and their children.

The chain carries TRBV4-2 and TRBJ2-7; D is undetermined. This receptor was taken from a boy aged 10-17 years in good health. Sequencing input: blood. The CDR3 coding sequence is TGTGCCAGCAGCCAAGAAATCCTAAGCGAGCAGTACTTC. It is translated as CASSQEILSEQYF.